Presented here are 32 T cell receptor beta chains from one specimen sequenced in a study of OX40 agonist ivuxolimab in advanced cancers. The data were produced by immunoSEQ multiplex PCR, yet TCRdb's version contains in-frame clones alone and is incomplete. The sample records around 120,000 clones, 85% to 90% being singletons. Here the sequenced sample was CD4+ or CD8+ T cells sorted from blood, taken in a trial of the OX40 agonist ivuxolimab. The receptors here all came from an adult with an advanced solid tumor such as melanoma, head and neck, liver or kidney cancer.

This sequence joins TRBV7-2 and TRBJ2-7, with D unclear. In germline, CDR1 is SGHTA, CDR2 FQGNSA. Deletions cut 5 bases from V and 6 bases from J, with 17 bases between. The CDR3 consists of 14 residues. The CDR3 loop is CASSPQADSREQYF. CDR3 bases: TGTGCCAGCAGCCCCCAGGCCGACTCACGCGAGCAGTACTTC.

The chain has TRBV28 and TRBJ1-1, with D hard to call. Trimming shortened V by 3 bases and J by 8 bases, and 13 bases separated the two germline ends. CDR3 length: 13 amino acids. Germline values: CDR1 MDHEN, CDR2 SYDVKM. CDR3 sequence reads: CASSLPDGGEAFF. The CDR3 DNA follows: TGTGCCAGCAGTTTGCCGGACGGCGGGGAAGCTTTCTTT. The full variable domain, completed using reference TRBV28 and TRBJ1-1, is DVKVTQSSRYLVKRTGEKVFLECVQDMDHENMFWYRQDPGLGLRLIYFSYDVKMKEKGDIPEGYSVSREKKERFSLILESASTNQTSMYLCASSLPDGGEAFFGQGTRLTVV.

The chain is built from TRBV7-9 and TRBJ2-6, with a possible D match to TRBD1 (6 bases). This CDR3 is 19 amino acids long. Trimming cost V 3 bases and J 0 bases, with 18 bases left between them. The germline CDR1 and CDR2 sequences are SEHNR and FQNEAQ (reference sequence). The CDR3 nucleotides read TGTGCCAGCAGCTTGATTACGGGTCAGGGGTTCTCTGGGGCCAACGTCCTGACTTTC. This encodes CASSLITGQGFSGANVLTF. The full variable domain, rest sourced from reference TRBV7-9 and TRBJ2-6, is DTGVSQNPRHKITKRGQNVTFRCDPISEHNRLYWYRQTLGQGPEFLTYFQNEAQLEKSRLLSDRFSAERPKGSFSTLEIQRTEQGDSAMYLCASSLITGQGFSGANVLTFGAGSRLTVL.

The J gene is TRBJ2-3, the V gene TRBV9; the match to TRBD2 covers 9 bases. The CDR3 is 17 residues long. Germline CDR1 reads SGDLS; CDR2 reads YYNGEE. The V and J ends lost 0 bases and 8 bases, in that order; junction bases with no gene match: 13. In DNA, the CDR3 is TGTGCCAGCAGCGTAGGCCCCCTCGCGGGGGGGTATGGTACGCAGTATTTT. Translating it yields CASSVGPLAGGYGTQYF.

The chain recombines TRBV28 with TRBJ2-1, with 8 bases lining up with TRBD2. CDR1 MDHEN and CDR2 SYDVKM come from the germline V gene. The V gene end was trimmed by 6 bases and the J gene end by 4 bases; junction bases not matched to a gene: 11. This CDR3 region has 16 residues. Here the CDR3 reads CASSPYIAGSYNEQFF. DNA for the CDR3: TGTGCCAGCAGCCCGTATATAGCGGGGTCTTACAATGAGCAGTTCTTC.

The chain carries TRBV6-6 and TRBJ2-1; the D is unclear. The CDR3 consists of 14 residues. Germline values: CDR1 MNHNY, CDR2 SVGAGI (reference sequence). V was trimmed by 8 bases and J by 2 bases, leaving 13 bases between them. The CDR3 DNA follows: TGTGCCAGCTCGGTCGCTAGACCCTACAATGAGCAGTTCTTC. This encodes CASSVARPYNEQFF.

V is TRBV19 and J is TRBJ2-5, with TRBD1 matching 11 bases. V gave up 7 bases and J gave up 1 base; unmatched junction bases: 2. CDR3 length: 14 residues. CDR1 LNHDA and CDR2 SQIVND come from the germline V gene (reference sequence). The CDR3 reads CASMDRGLQETQYF. As DNA, the CDR3 is TGTGCCAGTATGGACAGGGGGCTCCAAGAGACCCAGTACTTC.

In this sample, this clone turned up once. The rearrangement uses TRBV28 and TRBJ1-1; D unresolved. V shed 5 bases and J shed 0 bases, with 7 bases lying between them. The CDR3 has 13 residues. Germline-derived CDR1 and CDR2 are MDHEN and SYDVKM. For the CDR3, the DNA is TGTGCCAGCAGTCCCATTTTGAACACTGAAGCTTTCTTT. This encodes CASSPILNTEAFF.

This chain connects TRBV30 to TRBJ1-1, with unresolved D. CDR3 size: 14 residues. The germline V gene has CDR1 GTSNPN and CDR2 SVGIG (reference sequence). V was shortened by 2 bases and J by 4 bases, with 14 bases between the two germline ends. The CDR3 region is CAWSYRYGPTEAFF. The CDR3 DNA is TGTGCCTGGAGTTATCGTTACGGACCCACTGAAGCTTTCTTT.

The chain uses TRBV7-3 and TRBJ1-2; 7 positions agree with TRBD1. Germline trimming cut 3 bases from V and 6 bases from J; bases unmatched to any gene: 7. Germline values: CDR1 SGHTA, CDR2 FQGTGA. The CDR3 is made up of 14 amino acids. CDR3 region: CASSFPQGENGYTF. As DNA, the CDR3 is TGTGCCAGCAGCTTTCCCCAGGGGGAAAATGGCTACACCTTC.

This clone was seen once. The chain employs TRBV5-4 and TRBJ2-7, with 12 nucleotides matching TRBD1. The CDR3 is 15 amino acids. V shed 7 bases, J shed 7 bases, and the junction held 12 bases outside the gene matches. CDR1 is SGHNT, CDR2 YYREEE, per germline (reference sequence). This CDR3 reads CASSQGGQGAQEQYF. CDR3 nucleotides: TGTGCCAGCTCCCAGGGGGGACAGGGGGCGCAGGAGCAGTACTTC.

With respect to this clone: This CDR3 is also generated by other DNA sequences in the sample. The gene calls are TRBV5-6 and TRBJ2-5; D is ambiguous. Per the germline V gene, CDR1 is SGHDT and CDR2 is YYEEEE. V lost 0 bases and J lost 1, with 10 bases in between. The CDR3 is 15 residues long. The CDR3, as DNA: TGTGCCAGCAGCTTGGCACCCCGTCCCCAAGAGACCCAGTACTTC. It codes for CASSLAPRPQETQYF.

The chain couples TRBV7-2 to TRBJ1-1, with D hard to call. Germline V lookup: CDR1 SGHTA, CDR2 FQGNSA. CDR3 length: 13 amino acids. V lost 6 bases, J lost 1 base, and 9 bases lay in between. The CDR3 region is CASSLHGNTEAFF. In nucleotides, the CDR3 is TGTGCCAGCAGTCTCCACGGGAACACTGAAGCTTTCTTT.

The chain links TRBV16 to TRBJ1-5; maybe TRBD1 (5 bases). Trimming cost V 4 bases and J 0 bases, with 13 bases left between them. This CDR3 region has 16 residues. Germline CDR1 is KGHSY and CDR2 is FQNENV. The CDR3 nucleotides are TGTGCCAGCAGCCTTGGGGGACCCTATAGCAATCAGCCCCAGCATTTT. This translates into CASSLGGPYSNQPQHF.

The table lists this clone with a count of one. The chain has TRBV25-1 and TRBJ2-7; D call uncertain. V was cut by 2 bases and J by 9 bases, with 11 bases left in between. Germline CDR1 MGHDK, CDR2 SYGVNS. CDR3 size: 12 residues. The CDR3 sequence: CASSEGLLRQYF. CDR3 bases: TGTGCCAGCAGTGAAGGTCTCCTGCGGCAGTACTTC.

The chain is built from TRBV19 and TRBJ2-3, with TRBD1 as a possible D gene (6 bases). Germline CDR1 is LNHDA and CDR2 is SQIVND (reference sequence). The germline V and J ends were trimmed by 7 bases and 4 bases, with 15 bases remaining between them. The CDR3 is 14 residues long. The CDR3 sequence: CASNRQVSSDTQYF. The CDR3 region has the DNA TGTGCCAGTAACCGACAGGTCTCATCAGATACGCAGTATTTT.

The chain links TRBV15 to TRBJ2-6; D may be TRBD1 (5 bases). Germline loops: CDR1 LNHNV, CDR2 YYDKDF (reference sequence). The CDR3 is 17 amino acids. V lost 0 bases and J lost 1, with 10 bases in between. The CDR3 is CATSRDNAGSGANVLTF. CDR3 in DNA: TGTGCCACCAGCAGAGATAATGCAGGGTCTGGGGCCAACGTCCTGACTTTC.

The rearrangement joins TRBV5-1 to TRBJ1-5; D gene ambiguous. CDR3 length equals 15 residues. Trimming pared 4 bases from V and 0 bases from J, leaving 11 bases between. Germline V gene sequence: CDR1 SGHRS, CDR2 YFSETQ. DNA for the CDR3: TGCGCCAGCAGCGTAGACTCATATAGCAATCAGCCCCAGCATTTT. Protein product: CASSVDSYSNQPQHF. Drawing the rest from reference TRBV5-1 and TRBJ1-5, the complete variable domain is KAGVTQTPRYLIKTRGQQVTLSCSPISGHRSVSWYQQTPGQGLQFLFEYFSETQRNKGNFPGRFSGRQFSNSRSEMNVSTLELGDSALYLCASSVDSYSNQPQHFGDGTRLSIL.

The genes are TRBV7-8 and TRBJ2-7; the match to TRBD1 covers 7 bases. Germline CDR1 and CDR2: SGHVS and FQNEAQ. The CDR3 spans 15 residues. The J segment lost 0 bases and the V segment lost 4 bases, leaving 6 bases of the junction unmatched. The CDR3 bases are TGTGCCAGCAGCTCGGGACAGCCCGGCTCCTACGAGCAGTACTTC. This encodes CASSSGQPGSYEQYF.

This chain joins TRBV9 and TRBJ1-3; D remains ambiguous. The CDR3 is 14 residues long. V was clipped by 4 bases and J by 0 bases, with 8 bases between them. Germline V gives CDR1 SGDLS, CDR2 YYNGEE. CDR3 DNA sequence: TGTGCCAGCAGCAAAGGGAGCTCTGGAAACACCATATATTTT. Its protein is CASSKGSSGNTIYF.

The chain employs TRBV6-1 and TRBJ1-1; D not resolved. The CDR3 consists of 15 residues. Per the germline V gene, CDR1 is MNHNS and CDR2 is SASEGT. V lost 5 bases and J 4 bases, leaving 17 bases between the germline ends. This chain's CDR3 is CASSPLSTWGTEAFF. As DNA, the CDR3 is TGTGCCAGCAGTCCCCTATCCACCTGGGGCACTGAAGCTTTCTTT.

This sequence joins TRBV5-5 and TRBJ2-5; 9 nucleotides line up with TRBD2. Germline V gives CDR1 SGHKS, CDR2 YYEKEE (reference sequence). The CDR3 totals 16 residues. With V trimmed by 0 bases and J by 6 bases, 9 bases remained unmatched. In nucleotides, the CDR3 is TGTGCCAGCAGCTTGGAGCTAGCGGGGTTGATTCAGACCCAGTACTTC. It is translated as CASSLELAGLIQTQYF.

The chain uses TRBV18 and TRBJ2-3, with 8 bases fitting TRBD2. The CDR3 covers 16 residues. Trimming removed 6 bases from V and 0 bases from J; junction bases left unmatched: 8. Germline loops: CDR1 KGHSH, CDR2 LQKENI. The CDR3: CASSLLSGGSTDTQYF. CDR3 in DNA: TGTGCCAGCTCCCTCCTTTCGGGGGGGAGCACAGATACGCAGTATTTT.

The gene calls are TRBV7-2 and TRBJ2-1; 11 nucleotides line up with TRBD2. Per germline, CDR1 SGHTA and CDR2 FQGNSA. The J segment lost 5 bases and the V segment lost 3 bases, leaving 3 bases of the junction unmatched. The CDR3 consists of 15 residues. This CDR3 reads CASSLALAGDNEQFF. The CDR3 DNA reads TGTGCCAGCAGCTTGGCACTAGCGGGGGACAATGAGCAGTTCTTC.

J is TRBJ1-4 and V is TRBV2, with D tentatively TRBD1 (5 bases). In germline, CDR1 is SNHLY, CDR2 FYNNEI. Between the trimmed V and J ends, which lost 6 bases and 5 bases, there was a span of 10 bases. The CDR3 has 13 amino acids. The CDR3 DNA is TGTGCCAGCAGACAGGTGATAAATGAAAAACTGTTTTTT. This gives the protein CASRQVINEKLFF.

V and J are TRBV18 and TRBJ2-1; the D call may be TRBD1 or TRBD2 (5 bases each). Deletions cut 3 bases from V and 4 bases from J, with 16 bases between. The CDR3 is made up of 16 amino acids. Germline CDR1 and CDR2: KGHSH and LQKENI. CDR3 in DNA: TGTGCCAGCTCACCTTCCGGGACGGAGAGTTACAATGAGCAGTTCTTC. It yields the protein CASSPSGTESYNEQFF.

This sequence joins TRBV11-2 and TRBJ1-4, with no clear D. The CDR3 is made up of 14 amino acids. V was trimmed by 1 base and J by 2 bases, leaving 5 bases between them. CDR1 and CDR2 (germline): SGHAT, FQNNGV. The CDR3 DNA reads TGTGCCAGCAGCTTAGGAGTCACTAATGAAAAACTGTTTTTT. It translates to CASSLGVTNEKLFF.

The chain carries TRBV14 and TRBJ2-1, with TRBD2 as a possible D gene (6 bases). There are 13 residues in the CDR3. Per germline, CDR1 SGHDN and CDR2 FVKESK. The V and J ends lost 4 bases and 9 bases respectively, with 13 bases between them. The CDR3 region is CASSLSGATEQFF. The CDR3 DNA follows: TGTGCCAGCAGCCTTAGCGGTGCGACTGAGCAGTTCTTC.

The chain has TRBV15 and TRBJ1-1, with TRBD1 as a possible D gene (5 bases). V was trimmed by 1 base and J by 5 bases, leaving 11 bases between them. CDR1 LNHNV and CDR2 YYDKDF come from the germline V gene (reference sequence). The CDR3 is 14 amino acids. The CDR3 DNA sequence: TGTGCCACCAGCAGAGCCGGGACCTCAACTGAAGCTTTCTTT. Protein: CATSRAGTSTEAFF. Full variable domain (rest looked up from reference TRBV15 and TRBJ1-1): DAMVIQNPRYQVTQFGKPVTLSCSQTLNHNVMYWYQQKSSQAPKLLFHYYDKDFNNEADTPDNFQSRRPNTSFCFLDIRSPGLGDTAMYLCATSRAGTSTEAFFGQGTRLTVV.

The chain joins TRBV6-4 to TRBJ2-7, with D hard to call. The CDR3 loop spans 15 amino acids. Germline V gives CDR1 MRHNA, CDR2 SNTAGT. Trimming stripped 5 bases from V and 2 bases from J, with 16 bases between. The CDR3 DNA reads as TGTGCCAGCAGTCTATACAAAGGCCCCACCTACGAGCAGTACTTC. This encodes CASSLYKGPTYEQYF.

J is TRBJ1-3 and V is TRBV27; TRBD1 agrees at 9 bases. CDR3 length: 15 residues. The germline V gene has CDR1 MNHEY and CDR2 SMNVEV (reference sequence). J lost 1 base, V lost 3 bases, and 1 base had no gene match. In DNA, the CDR3 is TGTGCCAGCAGTTTCGGGACAGGGTCTGGAAACACCATATATTTT. Protein sequence: CASSFGTGSGNTIYF.

J is TRBJ2-2 and V is TRBV4-3; perhaps TRBD1 as D (6 bases). Per the germline V gene, CDR1 is LGHNA and CDR2 is YSLEER. The V gene lost 4 bases and the J gene lost 1 base, with 16 bases spanning the gap. The CDR3 spans 17 residues. The CDR3 protein is CASSLEVQGWNTGELFF. CDR3 coding DNA: TGCGCCAGCAGCCTTGAGGTACAGGGTTGGAACACCGGGGAGCTGTTTTTT.